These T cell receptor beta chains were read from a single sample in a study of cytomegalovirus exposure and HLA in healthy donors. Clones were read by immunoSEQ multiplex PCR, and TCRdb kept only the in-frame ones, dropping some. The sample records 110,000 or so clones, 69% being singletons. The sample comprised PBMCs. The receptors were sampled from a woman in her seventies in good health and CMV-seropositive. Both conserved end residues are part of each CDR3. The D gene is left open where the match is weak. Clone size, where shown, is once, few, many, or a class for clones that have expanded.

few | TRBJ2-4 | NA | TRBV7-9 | CASTEDSLLAKNIQYF | TGTGCCAGCACCGAGGACAGCTTGTTAGCCAAAAACATTCAGTACTTC
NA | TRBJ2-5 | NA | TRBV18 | CASSPRQDRETQYF | TGTGCCAGCTCACCCCGGCAGGATAGGGAGACCCAGTACTTC
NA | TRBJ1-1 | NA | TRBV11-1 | CASSPTDNTEAFF | TGTGCCAGCAGCCCTACAGACAACACTGAAGCTTTCTTT
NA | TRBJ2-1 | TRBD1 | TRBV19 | CASSTGGADNEQFF | TGTGCCAGTAGTACAGGGGGCGCGGACAATGAGCAGTTCTTC
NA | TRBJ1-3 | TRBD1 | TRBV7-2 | CASSPAPAGQGASGNTIYF | TGTGCCAGCAGCCCTGCCCCCGCGGGACAGGGGGCCTCTGGAAACACCATATATTTT
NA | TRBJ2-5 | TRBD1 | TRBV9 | CASSGAPGQGETQYF | TGTGCCAGCAGCGGAGCCCCGGGACAGGGGGAGACCCAGTACTTC
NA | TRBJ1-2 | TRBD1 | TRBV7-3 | CASSQGQGRGYTF | TGTGCCAGCAGCCAGGGACAGGGTCGAGGCTACACCTTC
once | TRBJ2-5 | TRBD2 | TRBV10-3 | CAISGGGEETQYF | TGTGCCATCAGTGGGGGGGGTGAAGAGACCCAGTACTTC
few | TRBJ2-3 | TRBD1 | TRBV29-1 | CSVGEGTGGFSSTDTQYF | TGCAGCGTTGGCGAGGGGACAGGGGGGTTCTCTAGCACAGATACGCAGTATTTT
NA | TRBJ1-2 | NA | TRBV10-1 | CAINTYGYTF | TGCGCCATTAACACCTATGGCTACACCTTC
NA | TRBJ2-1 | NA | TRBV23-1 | CASSQSLAHEQFF | TGCGCCAGCAGTCAATCTCTAGCCCATGAGCAGTTCTTC
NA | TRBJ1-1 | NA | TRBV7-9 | CASNRDTRNTEAFF | TGTGCCAGCAACCGGGACACCCGGAACACTGAAGCTTTCTTT
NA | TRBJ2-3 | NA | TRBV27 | CASSLTGGRGGDTQYF | TGTGCCAGCAGTTTAACGGGCGGAAGGGGAGGAGATACGCAGTATTTT
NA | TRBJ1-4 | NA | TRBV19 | CASRSGQPLGYKLFF | TGTGCCAGTAGATCTGGACAGCCCCTAGGGTATAAACTGTTTTTT
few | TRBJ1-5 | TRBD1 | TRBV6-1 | CASSRTGTNQPQHF | TGTGCCAGCAGTAGGACAGGGACTAATCAGCCCCAGCATTTT
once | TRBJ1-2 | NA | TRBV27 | CASRLGQTYGYTF | TGTGCCAGCAGACTCGGACAGACCTATGGCTACACCTTC
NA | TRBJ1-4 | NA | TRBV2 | CASSAQATNEKLFF | TGTGCCAGCAGCGCACAAGCAACTAATGAAAAACTGTTTTTT
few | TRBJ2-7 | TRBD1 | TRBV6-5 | CASSYSGGQTYEQYF | TGTGCCAGCAGTTATTCAGGGGGACAGACCTACGAGCAGTACTTC
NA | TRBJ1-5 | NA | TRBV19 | CASIYGGSGQPQHF | TGTGCCAGTATTTACGGGGGTTCTGGTCAGCCCCAGCATTTT
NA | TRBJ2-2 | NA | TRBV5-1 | CASSLGSVMNTGELFF | TGCGCCAGCAGCTTGGGGTCGGTTATGAACACCGGGGAGCTGTTTTTT
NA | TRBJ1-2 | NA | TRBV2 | CASSPDSDYGYTF | TGTGCCAGCAGTCCTGACAGTGACTATGGCTACACCTTC
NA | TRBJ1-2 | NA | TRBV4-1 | CASSQRTEQANYGYTF | TGCGCCAGCAGCCAGAGGACAGAACAAGCTAACTATGGCTACACCTTC
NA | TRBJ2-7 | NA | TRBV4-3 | CASSQDGQEQYF | TGCGCCAGCAGCCAGGACGGACAGGAGCAGTACTTC
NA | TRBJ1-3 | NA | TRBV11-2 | CASSLQQGDTIYF | TGTGCCAGCAGCTTACAACAGGGAGACACCATATATTTT
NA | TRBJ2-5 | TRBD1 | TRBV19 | CASSTDREETQYF | TGTGCCAGTAGTACCGACAGGGAAGAGACCCAGTACTTC